The clone carrying this TCR beta chain was seen more than once but under ten times. Its antigen is not identified. The sample is drawn from a study of CD4+ T cells in melanoma. Study-level results: CD8+ T cell, macrophage and B cell function reportedly correlated with neoantigen-specific CD4+ T cells. Diverse differentiation states were reported for melanoma neoantigen-specific CD4+ T cells.

Germline V gene sequence: CDR1 MGHRA, CDR2 YSYEKL. After removal of 4 bases from V and 4 bases from J, the junction contained 10 bases not matched to a gene. This CDR3 region has 16 residues. This table comes from immunoSEQ multiplex PCR, and its TCRdb copy is limited to in-frame clones, with some not included. In the table there are 6,600 or so clones, 50% to 75% of which are singletons. The sequenced material came from cells from a culture (not recorded whether cultured in vitro). This chain uses TRBV4-1 with TRBJ2-3; TRBD1 aligns across 8 bases. The sequence derives from a human donor with melanoma. The CDR3 reads CASSRPPGGTADTQYF. The CDR3 DNA reads TGCGCCAGCAGCCGTCCCCCAGGGGGCACAGCAGATACGCAGTATTTT.